This T cell receptor beta chain was captured by sequencing in a study of blood T cell repertoires in COVID-19. V lost 6 bases, J lost 7 bases, and 18 bases lay in between. Germline values: CDR1 MNHEY, CDR2 SVGAGI. The CDR3 spans 14 residues. The method was immunoSEQ multiplex PCR; TCRdb's version includes in-frame clones alone and lacks a portion of them. The data show around 330,000 clones, with around 88% seen just once and 1.6% held by the top ten. The chain combines TRBV6-5 with TRBJ1-1; D is perhaps TRBD1 (6 bases). The sequence was collected from a young woman with COVID-19, enrolled during active disease. Material for sequencing was peripheral blood. The CDR3 loop is CASRTRTERIEAFF. The CDR3 bases are TGTGCCAGCAGAACGAGGACAGAAAGAATTGAAGCTTTCTTT.